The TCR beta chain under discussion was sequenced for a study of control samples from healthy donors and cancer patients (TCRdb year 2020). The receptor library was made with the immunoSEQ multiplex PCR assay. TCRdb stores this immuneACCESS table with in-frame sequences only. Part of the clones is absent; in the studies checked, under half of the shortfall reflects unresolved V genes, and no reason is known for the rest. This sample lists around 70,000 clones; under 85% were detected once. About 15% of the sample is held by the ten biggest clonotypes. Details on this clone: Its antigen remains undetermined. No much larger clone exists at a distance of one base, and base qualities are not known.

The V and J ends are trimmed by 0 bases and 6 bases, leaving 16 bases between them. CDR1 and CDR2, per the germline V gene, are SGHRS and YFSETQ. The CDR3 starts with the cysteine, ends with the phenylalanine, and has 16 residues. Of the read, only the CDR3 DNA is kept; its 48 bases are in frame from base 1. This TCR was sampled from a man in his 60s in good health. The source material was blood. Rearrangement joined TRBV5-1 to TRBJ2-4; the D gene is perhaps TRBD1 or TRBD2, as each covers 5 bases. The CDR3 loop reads CASSLGQEAGGNIQYF. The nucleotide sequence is TGCGCCAGCAGCTTGGGTCAGGAAGCTGGGGGAAACATTCAGTACTTC.